Described below is a single T cell receptor (beta chain) sequence and its context. Its antigen is still unknown. Base qualities are not recorded, but no much larger clone differs from it by a single base. The cohort consisted of hundreds of healthy bone marrow donors. At the time of sampling, every cohort member was nominally healthy, though immune exposures that went unrecorded were likely present. The donor was CMV seronegative and was included in the group of several hundred seronegative cohort members. A peripheral blood sample was provided by each donor, and peripheral blood mononuclear cells were used for TCR beta sequencing. Genomic DNA extraction from the blood cell samples was performed with the Qiagen DNeasy Blood Extraction Kit. The CDR3 runs 15 amino acids, cysteine and phenylalanine included. CDR3 DNA only is kept here, 45 bases in frame from base 1. V and J are truncated by 4 bases and 0 bases respectively, leaving an intervening sequence of 12 bases. Reading the germline V gene gives CDR1 SGDLS and CDR2 YYNGEE.

Libraries were built with the immunoSEQ multiplex PCR assay. For the multiplex PCR, a mixture combining 60 forward primers for TCR Vbeta segments and 13 reverse primers for TCR Jbeta segments was used. The CDR3 region of rearranged TCR beta genes was amplified from genomic DNA with a multiplex PCR assay. The amplified TCR beta libraries were sequenced on the Illumina HiSeq System as 87-base-pair reads. The paper's data handling went like this. A later analysis counted tens of millions of unique TCR beta chains across the 650 to 800 repertoires, and around 9.9 million of these chains were shared by at least two donors. To remove PCR and sequencing errors, raw reads were error-corrected and collapsed into unique sequences using a nearest-neighbor algorithm that merged closely related sequences. V, D and J gene segments were assigned by aligning CDR3 sequences to IMGT reference sequences. Each retained sequence needed at least a six-nucleotide match to both a V gene segment and a J gene segment. Rearrangements were called productive when the CDR3 lacked stop codons and stayed in frame with V and J; all others were non-productive. CDR3 was defined according to IMGT convention as the region running from the second conserved V-encoded cysteine to the conserved J-encoded phenylalanine. In an earlier analysis of 500 to 650 of the donors, sequences lacking an unambiguous match to a single V gene segment were excluded. An earlier analysis of over 450 of the donors classified V segments as functional when productive rearrangements were above 56.7% and as segregating when the standard deviation between donors was above 5%. To diagnose cytomegalovirus status from the catalog of TCR beta chain sequences, a statistical classification framework was built. In a later analysis, V and J genes were assigned by comparing TCR nucleotide sequences against IMGT/GENE-DB human TR gene sequences. The TCRdist pipeline was used in a later analysis to assign CDR3 sequences and most-parsimonious VDJ recombination scenarios. In a later analysis, each TCR beta chain was defined by its CDR3 amino acid sequence together with its V-gene family, and reads lacking a unique V-gene family were excluded. As a way to deal with suspected cross-contamination and a sequencing artifact, a later analysis dropped 640 or so nucleotide sequences that were highly shared and had low generation probability. In a later analysis, a clonal expansion index for each public chain was calculated from normalized within-repertoire ranks of inferred template counts. In a later analysis, generation probabilities were computed with a VDJ recombination model fitted to out-of-frame rearrangements, and the resulting probabilities were checked against IGoR. A later analysis scored TCR-TCR, TCR-HLA and TCR-CMV co-occurrence with hypergeometric tests, applying a repertoire-size bias correction to TCR pairs. False discovery rates were estimated in a later analysis by permuting HLA or CMV assignments 20 times. In a later analysis, co-occurring TCRs were grouped using DBSCAN, and TCRdist sequence similarity was added for clustering within HLA-allele-positive subsets. Co-occurrence clustering excluded repertoires with fewer than 30,000 or more than 120,000 public chains, plus five with anomalous nucleotide sharing. Entries here come from immuneACCESS through TCRdb and include only in-frame sequences with V and J called. Some clones fail to appear in such tables; in the studies checked, an unresolved V gene covers under half of the shortfall, and the cause of the remainder is unknown. The DNA was the basis for D and trimming; V, J and clone size are from that table. This sample gives approximately 130,000 clones in total; over 80% of them show up just once. The top ten clonotypes cover more than 1.5% of the sample.

These data belong to a study of cytomegalovirus exposure and HLA in healthy donors (dated 2017 in TCRdb). Study-wide context: In an earlier analysis of 450 to 750 of the donors, 276 Gb of sequence data and approximately 120 million unique TCR beta sequences from roughly 190 million T cells were reported. Rather than using new phenotypic data, the later analysis identified candidate immune exposures from TCR beta sequences and from how often those sequences occurred across donors. All discovery cohort repertoires had been generated using a single sequencing platform. An early release that covered approximately 600 HLA-typed donors contained approximately 290 gigabases of sequencing data and some 87 million unique TCR sequences. A later genetic analysis took genome-wide SNP genotypes for about 55% of the 666 donors and used that subset as a discovery cohort. Among the roughly 390 genotyped donors, about 83% belonged to the genetic ancestry cluster associated with self-reported Caucasian donors. Using immunosequencing, the study profiled T cell repertoires from about 650 subjects and related those repertoires to cytomegalovirus serostatus. Among 398 genotyped donors of the cohort, an average of 235,054 unique TCR beta nucleotide sequences were sequenced per donor, 15% to 20% of them non-productive. Donor age, sex, ethnicity and CMV serostatus were compiled together with the repertoire data. In an earlier analysis of a few hundred of the donors, high-throughput TCR beta sequencing was used to judge whether each TCR beta V gene segment behaved as functional or pseudogenic. Besides the first cohort of 666 subjects, a separate validation cohort made up of roughly 120 different subjects was used. The study combined high-throughput TCR immunosequencing, statistical association of individual TCRs with disease status, and machine learning to predict cytomegalovirus infection status. The study was designed to test whether signatures of past pathogen exposure could be identified by cataloging public T cell receptors. Both class I and class II loci were covered by HLA typing, at four-digit resolution. A later analysis re-analyzed previously published TCR beta repertoires from 650 to 800 donors and added high-resolution HLA genotyping to study TCR occurrence patterns. The number of donors typed differed by locus, with 629-630 for A, B, C, DRB1 and DQB1, roughly 520 for DQA1, 606 for DPA1, and some 440 for DPB1. Because of strong linkage in the cohort, roughly five DR-DQ haplotypes were treated as single units for association and clustering.

The study at large found these results: V-gene and J-gene trimming of TCR beta chains was associated with a missense DCLRE1C variant in a later genetic analysis, and the association was replicated in an independent cohort. In a later analysis, most CMV-associated TCR beta chains were found to appear HLA-restricted, with HLA associations seemingly driven largely by CMV exposure. When HLA alleles, especially DR and DQ, strongly co-occurred, TCR associations were difficult to assign to individual alleles. Compared with equally common non-associated chains, HLA-associated TCR beta chains in a later analysis were more clonally expanded and had lower generation probabilities. The authors suggested that the approach could potentially be generalized to other disease states and immunological phenotypes. While some public TCRs were present in many individuals, most TCR sequences turned up only very rarely across donors. HLA typing was unavailable for some donors at each locus, so association tests used only the typed subset. Immune exposure information for the cohort was limited to CMV serostatus. In a later genetic analysis, fewer N-insertions in productive TCRs were reported among donors in an Asian-associated ancestry cluster than the roughly 700-donor mean. In a later analysis, the rate of TCR association differed among HLA loci, with DRB1 alleles having the most associated TCRs and HLA-C alleles having the fewest. Linkage disequilibrium might explain the correlated functional status among segregating V segments, but an unknown experimental factor could not be excluded. An earlier analysis of 587 of the donors showed that most TCR beta V segments appeared in productive rearrangements either about 90% or about 30% of the time, which broadly matched IMGT annotations. Specific HLA alleles were associated with more than 15,000 TCR beta sequences at a false discovery rate of 0.05 in a later analysis. In vitro tests confirmed that three of the cytomegalovirus-associated TCR beta chains recognize cytomegalovirus antigens. The classifier was reported to diagnose cytomegalovirus status with high specificity and sensitivity in both the original cohort and the validation cohort. In the study, around 160 TCR beta chains were listed as associated with cytomegalovirus. Roughly uniform sequencing depth across donors was assumed in presence/absence analyses, although this assumption may not hold. In this cohort, only TCR beta chains were sequenced, and detectable features were limited by the absence of alpha or paired-chain data. In a later analysis, several top co-occurrence clusters were reported to appear linked to parvovirus B19, influenza, CMV and Epstein-Barr virus. A cluster of highly shared sequence variants was judged likely to be a technical artifact of the sequencing pipeline. Because counts were too low, 15 to 20 rarely observed V segments, including chromosome 9 orphons, were left out of the earlier analysis of about 620 of the donors. A further reported finding was that TCR beta sequences accurately predicted the HLA-A and HLA-B alleles for most subjects in the first cohort. Because the 87-base-pair reads could not distinguish some IMGT-functional V segments, including TRBV6-2 and TRBV6-3, those segments were excluded.

The TCR originated in a man aged 40-49 years in good health and CMV-seronegative. This receptor chain uses TRBV9 and TRBJ2-3; the D gene is perhaps TRBD2, on 6 matching bases. The sample was PBMCs. The CDR3 reads CASSFSGGSTDTQYF. The DNA reads as follows: TGTGCCAGCAGCTTTAGCGGCGGGAGCACAGATACGCAGTATTTT.